Listed below are T cell receptor beta chains from one sample, sequenced in a study of blood T cell repertoires in COVID-19. Clones were read by immunoSEQ multiplex PCR, and TCRdb kept only the in-frame ones, dropping some. The data show roughly 150,000 clones, 80% to 85% seen once. Sequenced material: PBMCs or T cells enriched from blood (not recorded which). The receptor source for this set is a woman in her forties or fifties who had recovered from COVID-19. Each CDR3 is given with its conserved first and last residue.

CDR3 protein,V gene,J gene
CASSPVRDITPPLHF,TRBV7-9,TRBJ1-6
CAWSRDREGYGYTF,TRBV30,TRBJ1-2
CASSVDRAGANVLTF,TRBV9,TRBJ2-6
CATSRGRGTADTQYF,TRBV15,TRBJ2-3
CASSEAEQAIYGYTF,TRBV2,TRBJ1-2
CASTGSGRGSGTGELFF,TRBV11-2,TRBJ2-2
CASSQPTGGSANEQFF,TRBV3-1/TRBV3-2,TRBJ2-1
CASSLDGSSYEQYF,TRBV5-1,TRBJ2-7
CASSLYGGAGYDTQYF,TRBV4-3,TRBJ2-3
CASSLTSGKETQYF,TRBV5-1,TRBJ2-5
CASRPGLAGAVTQYF,TRBV6-5,TRBJ2-3
CASSQRGAGNYGYTF,TRBV3-1/TRBV3-2,TRBJ1-2
CASRSLDRWNTEAFF,TRBV5-1,TRBJ1-1
CASSEQGSGANVLTF,TRBV6-4,TRBJ2-6
CASCPRGACTEAFF,TRBV19,TRBJ1-1
CASSVTSGQSSYEQYF,TRBV7-2,TRBJ2-7
CASGSTTGEGEKLFF,TRBV12-5,TRBJ1-4
CATSRANRGRPYEQYF,TRBV15,TRBJ2-7
CASSVASRNSPLHF,TRBV9,TRBJ1-6
CASSQGTGNYGYTF,TRBV4-2,TRBJ1-2
CASSEPGSGETQYF,TRBV6-1,TRBJ2-5
CASSWGLENTEAFF,TRBV7-9,TRBJ1-1
CASSPGNTEAFF,TRBV18,TRBJ1-1
CASSEQGVSYEQYF,TRBV6-1,TRBJ2-7
CASSALAGGAYEQYF,TRBV7-8,TRBJ2-7
CASSERENSPLHF,TRBV11-1,TRBJ1-6
CASSPNRQGISYEQYF,TRBV10-2,TRBJ2-7
CASVRTIATNEKLFF,TRBV19,TRBJ1-4
CASYGSQETQYF,TRBV2,TRBJ2-5
CASSFGDRYGYTF,TRBV7-9,TRBJ1-2
CASSELAGGPYEQYF,TRBV2,TRBJ2-7
CASSLKHGLAGSTAELFF,TRBV3-1/TRBV3-2,TRBJ2-2
CATSEPLAGVDNEQFF,TRBV24-1,TRBJ2-1
CASSQRRGAVEAFF,TRBV27,TRBJ1-1
CASSQEKSETDTQYF,TRBV4-2,TRBJ2-3
CASSSPGTYNEQFF,TRBV7-3,TRBJ2-1
CASAYRANSPLHF,TRBV2,TRBJ1-6
CASSRPIGTANSYEQYF,TRBV6-6,TRBJ2-7
CATSRPGYGYTF,TRBV15,TRBJ1-2
CAISQNLDKRYTF,TRBV10-3,TRBJ1-2
CASRQGVDEKLFF,TRBV12-3/TRBV12-4,TRBJ1-4
CASSPRTGQPQHF,TRBV9,TRBJ1-5